This entry describes one T cell receptor beta chain. The antigen is unknown. Nominally healthy donors provided the samples, though records likely missed some immune exposures. 13 Jbeta primers and 60 Vbeta primers were used for the PCR. Repertoires were generated with immunoSEQ multiplex PCR, while TCRdb's copy carries only in-frame clones and drops some. The table includes some 150,000 clones, over 60% detected once. CDR3 length: 16 amino acids. Deletions cut 5 bases from V and 4 bases from J, with 18 bases between. Germline values: CDR1 SGHAT, CDR2 FQNNGV. The sample is drawn from a study of cytomegalovirus exposure and HLA in healthy donors. General study results and limits: Most subjects' HLA-A and HLA-B alleles were reportedly predicted from TCR beta sequences. Reportedly, diagnosis of cytomegalovirus status by the classifier showed high specificity and sensitivity. The authors enumerated around 150 TCR beta chains as linked to cytomegalovirus.

This receptor was taken from a woman in her thirties in good health and CMV-seronegative. Material: PBMCs. V gene TRBV11-2 combines with J gene TRBJ1-3; unclear D gene. CDR3 residues: CASSPIGPGWGNTIYF. The DNA of the CDR3 is TGTGCCAGCAGCCCGATCGGACCGGGGTGGGGAAACACCATATATTTT.